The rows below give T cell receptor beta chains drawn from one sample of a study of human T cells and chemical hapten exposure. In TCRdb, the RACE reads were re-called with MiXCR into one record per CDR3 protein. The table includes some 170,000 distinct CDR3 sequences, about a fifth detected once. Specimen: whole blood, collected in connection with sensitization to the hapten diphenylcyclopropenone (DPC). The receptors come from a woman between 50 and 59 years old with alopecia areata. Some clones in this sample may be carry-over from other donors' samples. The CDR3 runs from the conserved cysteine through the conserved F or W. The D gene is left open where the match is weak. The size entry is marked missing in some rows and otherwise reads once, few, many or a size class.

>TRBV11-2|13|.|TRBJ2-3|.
CASSYRRADTQYF
TGTGCCAGCAGCTATCGGAGGGCCGATACGCAGTATTTT
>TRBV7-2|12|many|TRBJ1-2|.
CASNTGYYGYTF
TGTGCCAGCAATACAGGGTACTATGGCTACACCTTC
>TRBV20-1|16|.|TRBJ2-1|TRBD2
CSASGLAPRGLNEQFF
TGCAGTGCCTCGGGACTAGCGCCAAGAGGGCTCAATGAGCAGTTCTTC
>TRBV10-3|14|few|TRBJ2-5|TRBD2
CAISVAGGRQTQYF
TGTGCCATCAGTGTCGCGGGAGGGCGTCAGACCCAGTACTTC
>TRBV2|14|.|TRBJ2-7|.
CASSEYAGIHEQYF
TGTGCCAGCAGTGAATACGCGGGAATACACGAGCAGTACTTC
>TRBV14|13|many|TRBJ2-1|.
CASSPGPNNEQFF
TGTGCCAGCAGCCCGGGACCGAACAATGAGCAGTTCTTC
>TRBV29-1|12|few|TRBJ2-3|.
CSVVLVGDTQYF
TGCAGCGTTGTGTTGGTGGGAGATACGCAGTATTTT
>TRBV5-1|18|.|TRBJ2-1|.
CASSLASLAYSSYNEQFF
TGCGCCAGCAGCTTGGCCTCATTAGCGTATAGCTCCTACAATGAGCAGTTCTTC
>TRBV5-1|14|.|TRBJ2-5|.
CASRSVRGQETQYF
TGCGCCAGCCGCTCCGTGAGGGGCCAAGAGACCCAGTACTTC
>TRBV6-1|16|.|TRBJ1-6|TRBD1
CASSEFWGQGGSPLHF
TGTGCCAGCAGTGAATTCTGGGGACAGGGCGGTTCACCCCTCCACTTT
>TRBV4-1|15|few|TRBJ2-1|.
CASSSRTEGMGEQFF
TGCGCCAGCAGCTCACGCACGGAGGGGATGGGAGAGCAGTTCTTC
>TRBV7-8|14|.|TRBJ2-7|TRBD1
CASSGRGFSYEQYF
TGTGCCAGCAGCGGCAGGGGGTTCTCCTACGAGCAGTACTTC
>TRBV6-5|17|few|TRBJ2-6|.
CASSYTSQGTGANVLTF
TGTGCCAGCAGTTACACCTCCCAGGGGACCGGGGCCAACGTCCTGACTTTC
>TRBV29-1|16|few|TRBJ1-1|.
CSVAPAPGHLNTEAFF
TGCAGCGTTGCTCCGGCTCCGGGGCATTTGAACACTGAAGCTTTCTTT
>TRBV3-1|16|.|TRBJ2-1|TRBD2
CASSAWTSGSYNEQFF
TGTGCCAGCAGTGCTTGGACTAGCGGTTCCTACAATGAGCAGTTCTTC
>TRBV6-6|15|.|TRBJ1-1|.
CASRPGRGRGTEAFF
TGTGCCAGCAGACCTGGGAGAGGCCGTGGCACTGAAGCTTTCTTT
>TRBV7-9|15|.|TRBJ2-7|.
CASSPQGLPWGEQYF
TGTGCCAGCAGCCCCCAGGGACTCCCCTGGGGCGAGCAGTACTTC
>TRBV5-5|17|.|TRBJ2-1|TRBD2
CASSGRQGLAGVSEQFF
TGTGCCAGCAGCGGTAGACAGGGACTAGCGGGAGTTAGTGAGCAGTTCTTC
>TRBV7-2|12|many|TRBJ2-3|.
CASSLDTDTQYF
TGTGCCAGCAGCTTAGACACAGATACGCAGTATTTT
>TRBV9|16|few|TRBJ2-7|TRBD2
CASSKRLAGGFYEQYF
TGTGCCAGCAGCAAACGACTAGCGGGAGGGTTCTACGAGCAGTACTTC
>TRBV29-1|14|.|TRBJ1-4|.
CSVAVGGVQEKLFF
TGCAGCGTTGCAGTGGGCGGGGTGCAAGAAAAACTGTTTTTT
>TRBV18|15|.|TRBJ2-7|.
CASSPSPVDSYEQYF
TGTGCCAGCTCACCTTCCCCGGTGGACTCCTACGAGCAGTACTTC
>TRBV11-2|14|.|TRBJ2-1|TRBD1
CASSFRDRRGEQFF
TGTGCCAGCAGCTTCCGGGACAGAAGGGGTGAGCAGTTCTTC
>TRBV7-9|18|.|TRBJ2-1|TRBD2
CASSGSGLAGLSYNEQFF
TGTGCCAGCAGCGGATCGGGACTAGCGGGTCTCTCCTACAATGAGCAGTTCTTC
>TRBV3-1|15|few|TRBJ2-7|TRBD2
CASSQVGGRAYEQYF
TGTGCCAGCAGCCAAGTTGGAGGGAGGGCCTACGAGCAGTACTTC
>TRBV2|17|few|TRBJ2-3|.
CASSEVGLVGGTDTQYF
TGTGCCAGCAGTGAAGTCGGGCTAGTGGGTGGCACAGATACGCAGTATTTT
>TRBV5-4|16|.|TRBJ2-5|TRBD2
CASSPGGGGYQETQYF
TGTGCCAGCAGCCCGGGGGGGGGGGGCTACCAAGAGACCCAGTACTTC
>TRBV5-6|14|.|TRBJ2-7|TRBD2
CASSAGGGGYEQYF
TGTGCCAGCAGCGCCGGTGGGGGGGGCTACGAGCAGTACTTC
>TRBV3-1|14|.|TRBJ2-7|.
CASSPGTFTYEQYF
TGTGCCAGCAGCCCCGGGACTTTTACCTACGAGCAGTACTTC
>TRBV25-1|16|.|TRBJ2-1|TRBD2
CASSSSGLAGGNEQFF
TGTGCCAGCAGCTCGTCCGGACTAGCGGGAGGGAATGAGCAGTTCTTC
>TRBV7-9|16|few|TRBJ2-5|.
CASSSRLGIGQETQYF
TGTGCCAGCAGCTCTAGACTAGGGATTGGCCAAGAGACCCAGTACTTC
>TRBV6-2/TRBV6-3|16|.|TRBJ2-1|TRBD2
CASSRLAVSSYNEQFF
TGTGCCAGCAGCAGACTAGCGGTTAGCTCCTACAATGAGCAGTTCTTC
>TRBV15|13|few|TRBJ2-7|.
CATQRDTPYEQYF
TGTGCCACTCAGCGGGACACCCCCTACGAGCAGTACTTC
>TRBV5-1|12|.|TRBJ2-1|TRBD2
CASSAGTSGGFF
TGCGCCAGCAGCGCCGGGACTAGCGGGGGGTTCTTC
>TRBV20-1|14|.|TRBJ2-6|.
CSAWDFRGANVLTF
TGCAGTGCGTGGGACTTTCGTGGGGCCAACGTCCTGACTTTC
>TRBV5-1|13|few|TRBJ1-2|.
CASSFGKYYGYTF
TGCGCCAGCAGCTTTGGCAAATACTATGGCTACACCTTC
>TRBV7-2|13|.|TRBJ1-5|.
CASSLPGALPQHF
TGTGCCAGCAGCTTACCGGGTGCGCTGCCCCAGCATTTT
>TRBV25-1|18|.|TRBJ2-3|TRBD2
CASSLTTGSGRAADTQYF
TGTGCCAGCAGTCTAACCACGGGAAGCGGGAGGGCCGCAGATACGCAGTATTTT
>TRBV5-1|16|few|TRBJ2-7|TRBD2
CASSLAGAGAPYEQYF
TGCGCCAGCAGCTTGGCCGGAGCGGGAGCCCCCTACGAGCAGTACTTC
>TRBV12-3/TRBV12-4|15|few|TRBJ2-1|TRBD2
CASSSRTSGRDEQFF
TGTGCCAGCAGTTCGCGGACTAGCGGGAGAGATGAGCAGTTCTTC
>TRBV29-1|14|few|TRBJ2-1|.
CSVGVGSSYNEQFF
TGCAGCGTTGGAGTTGGGAGCTCCTACAATGAGCAGTTCTTC
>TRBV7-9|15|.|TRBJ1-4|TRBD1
CASSSTGTGDEKLFF
TGTGCCAGCAGCTCCACCGGGACAGGGGATGAAAAACTGTTTTTT
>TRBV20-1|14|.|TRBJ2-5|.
CSAIIPKMGETQYF
TGCAGTGCTATCATACCCAAAATGGGAGAGACCCAGTACTTC
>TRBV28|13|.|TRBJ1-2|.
CASVGGANYGYTF
TGTGCCAGCGTGGGGGGAGCGAACTATGGCTACACCTTC